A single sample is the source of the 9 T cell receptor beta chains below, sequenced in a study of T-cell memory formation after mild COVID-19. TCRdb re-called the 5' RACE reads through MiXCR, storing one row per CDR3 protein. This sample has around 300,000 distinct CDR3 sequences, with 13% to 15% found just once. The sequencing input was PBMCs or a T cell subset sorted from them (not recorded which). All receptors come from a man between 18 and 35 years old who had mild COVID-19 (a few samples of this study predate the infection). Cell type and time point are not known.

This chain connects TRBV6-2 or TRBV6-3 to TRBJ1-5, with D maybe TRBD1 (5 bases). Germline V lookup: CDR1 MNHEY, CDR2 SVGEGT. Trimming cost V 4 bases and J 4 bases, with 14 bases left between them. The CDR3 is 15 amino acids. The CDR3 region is CASSLFPGGNQPQHF. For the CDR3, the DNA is TGTGCCAGCAGTTTATTCCCGGGGGGGAATCAGCCCCAGCATTTT.

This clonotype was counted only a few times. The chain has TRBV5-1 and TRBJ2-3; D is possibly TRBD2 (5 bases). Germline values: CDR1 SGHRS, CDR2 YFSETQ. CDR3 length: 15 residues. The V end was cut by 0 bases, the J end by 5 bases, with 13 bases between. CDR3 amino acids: CASSLAGSLEDTQYF. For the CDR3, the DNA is TGCGCCAGCAGCTTGGCGGGGTCCCTCGAAGATACGCAGTATTTT.

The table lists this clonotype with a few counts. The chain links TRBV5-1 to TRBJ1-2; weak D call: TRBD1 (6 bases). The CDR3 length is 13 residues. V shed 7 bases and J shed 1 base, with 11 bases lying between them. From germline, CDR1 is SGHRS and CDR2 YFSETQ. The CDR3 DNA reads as TGCGCCAGCTCCATGGACAGTAACTATGGCTACACCTTC. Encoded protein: CASSMDSNYGYTF.

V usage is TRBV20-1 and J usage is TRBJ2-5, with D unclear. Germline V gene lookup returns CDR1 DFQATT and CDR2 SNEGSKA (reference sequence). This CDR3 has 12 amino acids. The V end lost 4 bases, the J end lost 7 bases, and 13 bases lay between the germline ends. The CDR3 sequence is CSAISETGTQYF. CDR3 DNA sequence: TGCAGTGCTATATCTGAGACCGGGACCCAGTACTTC.

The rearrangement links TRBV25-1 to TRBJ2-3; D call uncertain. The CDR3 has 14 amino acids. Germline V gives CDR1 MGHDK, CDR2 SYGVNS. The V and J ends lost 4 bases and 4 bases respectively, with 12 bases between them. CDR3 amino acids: CASSAMDGSDTQYF. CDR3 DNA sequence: TGTGCCAGCAGTGCGATGGACGGTTCAGATACGCAGTATTTT.

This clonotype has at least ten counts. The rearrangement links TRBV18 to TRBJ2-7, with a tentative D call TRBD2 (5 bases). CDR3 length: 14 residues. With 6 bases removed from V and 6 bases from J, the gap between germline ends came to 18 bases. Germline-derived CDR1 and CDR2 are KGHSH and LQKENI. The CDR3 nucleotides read TGTGCCAGCTCCCCCGCAGGAGGAGTGGTCGAGCAGTACTTC. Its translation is CASSPAGGVVEQYF.

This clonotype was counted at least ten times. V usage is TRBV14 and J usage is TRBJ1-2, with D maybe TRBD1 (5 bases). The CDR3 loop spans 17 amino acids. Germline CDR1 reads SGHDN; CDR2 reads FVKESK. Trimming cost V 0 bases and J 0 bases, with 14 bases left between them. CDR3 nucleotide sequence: TGTGCCAGCAGCCAAGATCGCGGGGGTAAAGCTAACTATGGCTACACCTTC. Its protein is CASSQDRGGKANYGYTF.

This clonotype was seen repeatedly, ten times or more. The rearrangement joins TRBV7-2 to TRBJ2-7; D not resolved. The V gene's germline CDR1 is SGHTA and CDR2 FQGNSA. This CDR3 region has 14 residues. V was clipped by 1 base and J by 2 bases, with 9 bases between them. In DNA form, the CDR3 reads TGTGCCAGCAGCTTAGGCGAAGGCGCCTACGAGCAGTACTTC. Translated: CASSLGEGAYEQYF.

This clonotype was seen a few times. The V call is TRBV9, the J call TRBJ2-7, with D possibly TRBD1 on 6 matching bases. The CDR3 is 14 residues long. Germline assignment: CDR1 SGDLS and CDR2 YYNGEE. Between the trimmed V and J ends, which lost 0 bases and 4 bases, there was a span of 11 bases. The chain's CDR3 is CASSVAAGVYEQYF. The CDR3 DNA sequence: TGTGCCAGCAGCGTAGCGGCAGGGGTGTACGAGCAGTACTTC.